One and the same sample provided the 4 T cell receptor beta chains below, sequenced in a study of T cell changes during pregnancy in multiple sclerosis. The data were produced by immunoSEQ multiplex PCR, yet TCRdb's version contains in-frame clones alone and is incomplete. The sample has more than 55,000 clones; around 94% are singletons. Here the sequenced sample was peripheral blood, taken in the third trimester of pregnancy. These receptors all come from a female donor with multiple sclerosis, enrolled in a pregnancy study.

This sequence joins TRBV20-1 and TRBJ2-3; perhaps TRBD2 as D (6 bases). Trimming cost V 6 bases and J 8 bases, with 12 bases left between them. Germline CDR1 reads DFQATT; CDR2 reads SNEGSKA (reference sequence). The CDR3 runs 11 residues. The CDR3 DNA sequence: TGCAGTGCGAGACTAGTCGGTACGCAGTATTTT. It yields the protein CSARLVGTQYF.

For the CDR3, the DNA is TGTGCCATCAGTGAGTCCTGGCAGGGAAACACTGAAGCTTTCTTT. Its translation is CAISESWQGNTEAFF. The gene calls are TRBV10-3 and TRBJ1-1, with D perhaps TRBD1 (5 bases). Looked up from germline, CDR1 is ENHRY and CDR2 is SYGVKD. Trimming pared 0 bases from V and 2 bases from J, leaving 10 bases between. This CDR3 has 15 amino acids.

The gene calls are TRBV27 and TRBJ2-2, with D perhaps TRBD1 (5 bases). With 2 bases removed from V and 6 bases from J, the gap between germline ends came to 10 bases. The CDR3 has 14 amino acids. Germline assignment: CDR1 MNHEY and CDR2 SMNVEV (reference sequence). The CDR3 DNA reads TGTGCCAGCAGTTTAACCCAGGGTCCCGGGGAGCTGTTTTTT. Translating it yields CASSLTQGPGELFF.

The rearrangement joins TRBV7-2 to TRBJ1-1; no reliable D call. The CDR3 consists of 13 residues. From germline, CDR1 is SGHTA and CDR2 FQGNSA. Between the trimmed V and J ends, which lost 4 bases and 7 bases, there was a span of 13 bases. The CDR3 protein is CASSSYGSNEAFF. The CDR3 nucleotides are TGTGCCAGCAGCTCTTATGGCTCCAATGAAGCTTTCTTT.